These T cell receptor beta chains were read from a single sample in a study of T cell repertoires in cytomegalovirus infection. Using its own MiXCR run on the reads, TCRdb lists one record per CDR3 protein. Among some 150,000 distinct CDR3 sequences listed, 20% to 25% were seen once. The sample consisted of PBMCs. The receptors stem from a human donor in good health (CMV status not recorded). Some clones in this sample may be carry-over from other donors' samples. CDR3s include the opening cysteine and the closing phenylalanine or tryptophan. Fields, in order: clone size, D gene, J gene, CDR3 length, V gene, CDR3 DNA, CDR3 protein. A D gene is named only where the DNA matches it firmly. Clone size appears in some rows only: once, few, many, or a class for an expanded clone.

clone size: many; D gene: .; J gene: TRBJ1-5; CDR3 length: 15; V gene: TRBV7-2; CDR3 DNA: TGTGCCAGCAGCCGCATGGAGGGCGGCAATCAGCCCCAGCATTTT; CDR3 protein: CASSRMEGGNQPQHF
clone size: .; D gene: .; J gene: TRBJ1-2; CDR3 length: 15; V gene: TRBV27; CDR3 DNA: TGTGCCAGCGCCCCCCAGGGTCGGGGGAACTATGGCTACACCTTC; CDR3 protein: CASAPQGRGNYGYTF
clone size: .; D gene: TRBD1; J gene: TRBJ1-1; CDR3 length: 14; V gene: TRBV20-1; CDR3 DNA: TGCAGTGCTAGTTGGACAGGGGCTTACACTGAAGCTTTCTTT; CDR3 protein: CSASWTGAYTEAFF
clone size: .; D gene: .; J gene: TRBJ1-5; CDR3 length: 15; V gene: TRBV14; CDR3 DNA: TGTGCCAGCAGCCTTGTGCCCGTGGGGTATCAGCCCCAGCATTTT; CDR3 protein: CASSLVPVGYQPQHF
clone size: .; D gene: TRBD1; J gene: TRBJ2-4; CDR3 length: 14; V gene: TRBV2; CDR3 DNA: TGTGCCAGCAGTGACGACAGGGTGGAGGACATTCAGTACTTC; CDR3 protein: CASSDDRVEDIQYF
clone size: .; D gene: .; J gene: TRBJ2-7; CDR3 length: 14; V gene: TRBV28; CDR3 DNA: TGTGCCAGCAGTCGGTTTGAAAGCTCCTACGAGCAGTACTTC; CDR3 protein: CASSRFESSYEQYF
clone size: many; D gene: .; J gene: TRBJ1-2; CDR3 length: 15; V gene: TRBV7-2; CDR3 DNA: TGTGCCAGCAGCACCGGGACCGCTAGAAACTATGGCTACACCTTC; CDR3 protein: CASSTGTARNYGYTF
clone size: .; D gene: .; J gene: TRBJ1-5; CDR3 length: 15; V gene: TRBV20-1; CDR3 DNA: TGCAGTGCTATTAGTGGTGAGGGAAGCGGCCAGCCCCAGCATTTT; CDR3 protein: CSAISGEGSGQPQHF
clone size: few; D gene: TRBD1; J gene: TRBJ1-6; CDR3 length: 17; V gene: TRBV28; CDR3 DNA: TGTGCCAGCAGTCTACGGGGACAGGGCTCCTATAATTCACCCCTCCACTTT; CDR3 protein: CASSLRGQGSYNSPLHF
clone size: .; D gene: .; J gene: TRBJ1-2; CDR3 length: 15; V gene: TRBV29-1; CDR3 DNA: TGCAGCGTGCGCGTCGGAGGAGTCCCTACCTATGGCTACACCTTC; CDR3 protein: CSVRVGGVPTYGYTF
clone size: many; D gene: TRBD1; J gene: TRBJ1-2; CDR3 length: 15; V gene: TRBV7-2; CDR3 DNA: TGTGCCAGCAGCGTCGGGACAGGGGCTTTATATGGCTACACCTTC; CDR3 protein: CASSVGTGALYGYTF